This T cell receptor (beta chain) was sequenced for a study of cytotoxic CD8 clonotypes in ibrutinib-treated CLL. As regards this clone: Its cognate antigen is unknown.

Library input was roughly 1.8 micrograms of DNA from cryopreserved PBMCs. Study outcomes and limitations: In comparison with age-matched healthy donors, baseline clonality was higher and tracked circulating CD8+ T-cell counts. Rising at ibrutinib response, clonality subsequently fell back toward baseline at progression.

Sequencing was performed with immunoSEQ multiplex PCR; in TCRdb, only in-frame clones are kept and a portion is missing. The sample yields approximately 70,000 clones, 90% seen once. The CDR3 is made up of 15 amino acids. The germline CDR1 and CDR2 sequences are MDHEN and SYDVKM. Trimming pared 5 bases from V and 3 bases from J, leaving 16 bases between. The source is a human donor with chronic lymphocytic leukemia. J is TRBJ1-2 and V is TRBV28; D gene ambiguous. Sequencing used PBMCs, obtained after 12 months of ibrutinib treatment. Here the CDR3 reads CASSPPTPADYGYTF. Here the CDR3 DNA reads TGTGCCAGCAGTCCTCCCACCCCGGCCGACTATGGCTACACCTTC.